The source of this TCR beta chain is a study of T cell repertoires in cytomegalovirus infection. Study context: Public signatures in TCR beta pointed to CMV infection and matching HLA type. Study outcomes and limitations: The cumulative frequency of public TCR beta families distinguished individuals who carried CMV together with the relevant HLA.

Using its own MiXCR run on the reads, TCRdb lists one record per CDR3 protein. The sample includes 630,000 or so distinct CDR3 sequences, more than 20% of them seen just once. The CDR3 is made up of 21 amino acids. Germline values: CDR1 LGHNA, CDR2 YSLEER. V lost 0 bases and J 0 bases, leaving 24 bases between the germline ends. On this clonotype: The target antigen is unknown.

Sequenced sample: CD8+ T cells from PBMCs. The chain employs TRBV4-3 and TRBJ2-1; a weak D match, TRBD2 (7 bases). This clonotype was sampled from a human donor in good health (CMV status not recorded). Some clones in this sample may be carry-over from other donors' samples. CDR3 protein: CASSQDRTGGLDVSSYNEQFF. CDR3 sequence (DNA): TGCGCCAGCAGCCAAGATCGAACGGGGGGCCTGGACGTTAGCTCCTACAATGAGCAGTTCTTC.